Listed below are T cell receptor beta chains from one sample, sequenced in a study of T cell responses to AZD1222 COVID-19 vaccine. Data came from immunoSEQ multiplex PCR; TCRdb stores just in-frame clones and leaves some out. The sample yields about 150,000 clones, roughly 85% seen once. This specimen consisted of peripheral blood, obtained 28 days after the second AZD1222 dose. The receptors were sampled from an adult who received the AZD1222 COVID-19 vaccine. Both conserved end residues are part of each CDR3. D genes are given only for firm matches. Size is stated for part of the rows, as once, few or many counts, or as a class when the clone is expanded.

V	J	size	D	CDR3	DNA
TRBV10-3	TRBJ1-3	-	-	CAISESVWRGSGNTIYF	TGTGCCATCAGTGAGTCGGTTTGGCGGGGTTCTGGAAACACCATATATTTT
TRBV11-2	TRBJ2-7	-	-	CASSRTAGGLYEQYF	TGTGCCAGCAGCCGCACGGCCGGGGGCCTCTACGAGCAGTACTTC
TRBV7-2	TRBJ2-5	few	-	CASSLSRLGSHF	TGTGCCAGCAGCTTAAGCCGGCTAGGTTCTCACTTC
TRBV9	TRBJ2-7	-	-	CASSVGGRFTPYEQYF	TGTGCCAGCAGCGTAGGGGGCAGGTTCACCCCCTACGAGCAGTACTTC
TRBV30	TRBJ2-2	-	-	CAWSEGPGLSISGELFF	TGTGCCTGGAGTGAGGGGCCGGGACTGAGTATCTCCGGGGAGCTGTTTTTT
TRBV7-9	TRBJ1-5	-	TRBD1	CASSLGQVNQPQHF	TGTGCCAGCAGCCTAGGACAGGTTAATCAGCCCCAGCATTTT
TRBV6-2/TRBV6-3	TRBJ1-1	-	-	CASSLRQGNTEAFF	TGTGCCAGCAGCCTAAGGCAAGGAAACACTGAAGCTTTCTTT
TRBV18	TRBJ2-1	-	-	CASSPTAYNEQFF	TGTGCCAGCTCACCCACAGCTTACAATGAGCAGTTCTTC
TRBV7-9	TRBJ1-5	-	-	CASSLGNRVQHF	TGTGCCAGCAGCCTAGGGAACCGGGTCCAGCATTTT
TRBV19	TRBJ2-2	-	-	CASSTRLPGSLGELFF	TGTGCCAGTAGTACGAGACTACCGGGGTCTCTAGGGGAGCTGTTTTTT
TRBV6-5	TRBJ2-3	-	TRBD2	CATKGGGFTDTQYF	TGTGCCACCAAGGGCGGGGGGTTCACAGATACGCAGTATTTT
TRBV10-3	TRBJ2-3	-	TRBD1	CAISDTGTGVTDTQYF	TGTGCCATCAGTGATACCGGGACAGGGGTTACAGATACGCAGTATTTT
TRBV24-1	TRBJ2-2	-	TRBD2	CATGPSSGGYTGELFF	TGTGCCACCGGGCCCTCTAGCGGGGGGTACACCGGGGAGCTGTTTTTT
TRBV3-1/TRBV3-2	TRBJ2-3	-	TRBD1	CASSQDQGVGMDTDTQYF	TGTGCCAGCAGCCAAGATCAGGGGGTGGGGATGGACACAGATACGCAGTATTTT
TRBV19	TRBJ1-2	-	TRBD1	CASSEQGPRGYTF	TGTGCCAGTTCGGAACAGGGGCCCCGTGGCTACACCTTC
TRBV7-2	TRBJ1-6	-	-	CASSPFGSNSPLHF	TGTGCCAGCAGCCCCTTTGGGTCGAATTCACCCCTCCACTTT
TRBV29-1	TRBJ2-7	-	-	CSVVGTGLAYEQYF	TGCAGCGTTGTAGGGACAGGACTAGCCTACGAGCAGTACTTC